A few counts support the clone carrying this T cell receptor (beta chain). Its antigen is still unknown. This sample is part of a study of beta chain features in type 1 diabetes. General study results and limits: More deletions and fewer insertions at VDJ junctions were seen in type 1 diabetes patients. A greater similarity of naive, central memory and Treg TCRB repertoires was seen among patients than among healthy donors.

Germline V CDR1 and CDR2: KGHSH, LQKENI. The CDR3 has 14 amino acids. Expressed TCRB transcripts were sequenced after all isolated RNA was converted to cDNA. The assay was immunoSEQ multiplex PCR, and TCRdb's table has in-frame clones only and misses some. The data show about 320,000 clones, about 14% seen once. Sequencing was done on a sample of central memory CD4+ T cells from blood. The rearrangement uses TRBV18 and TRBJ2-5; weak D call: TRBD2 (6 bases). The J call may be faulty, since TRBJ2-7 better matches the DNA end. This clonotype originated in a man younger than 45 in good health. The CDR3: CASSPGTEGYEQYF. Written as DNA, the CDR3 is TGTGCCAGCTCCCCCGGGACGGAGGGCTACGAGCAGTACTTC.